The text below deals with one T cell receptor beta chain. Its recognized antigen is unknown. The record has no base qualities; no much larger clone is one base away. The CDR3 sequence holds 15 residues, the cysteine and phenylalanine included. The entry retains the CDR3 DNA only, 45 bases that are in frame from base 1. The V end loses 5 bases and the J end loses 3 bases, and a stretch of 14 bases separates them. In the germline V gene, CDR1 corresponds to MDHEN and CDR2 to SYDVKM. The donors were healthy, HIV-negative adults who had no recently reported acute infections or vaccinations. All donors were Caucasian adults living in Nashville, Tennessee, USA. Magnetic negative selection was used to enrich CD4+ T cells, after which naive cells were positively selected on CD45RA and the negative fraction became the memory subset. After blood collection by leukapheresis, PBMCs were isolated using Ficoll-Histopaque density gradient centrifugation and then cryopreserved in the vapor phase of liquid nitrogen. Analytical flow cytometry was used to check the purity and quantity of each magnetically sorted T cell population. From each sorted fraction, genomic DNA was isolated and quantified by UV absorbance on a Nanodrop 2000c.

These data originate in a study of shared clonotypes between healthy human individuals (dated by TCRdb to between 2020 and 2021). Background on the whole study: The cohort included a few men and two women between 18 and 49 years of age. For each donor, CD4 naive and CD4 memory were each run on three plates, CD8 naive on two plates, and CD8 memory on one plate. The study deeply sequenced blood TCR repertoires of 5 or 6 healthy adults to estimate repertoire size and the extent of clonotype sharing between individuals. To increase sequencing depth and limit assay-specific biases, different laboratories used diverse techniques to prepare libraries and sequence TCR repertoires. Per donor, leukapheresis produced somewhere between about 0.8 and 9.5 billion PBMCs. The paper's findings and limits, for the study overall: Because the study included only a small number of donors, the genetic and exposure-history diversity represented was limited. When four donors were compared, the shared fraction of clonotypes was roughly 5% for naive CD4, about 4% for naive CD8, 2% to 2.5% for memory CD4, and 0.4% for memory CD8. Sampling was restricted to blood, and TCR repertoires in tissue are likely to differ from TCR repertoires in blood. Pairwise subsampling indicated that sequencing depth was expected to affect the degree of clonotype sharing among donors. Even with the large sequencing depth, rarefaction of the sorted-subset datasets indicated that sequencing was incomplete. Clonotypes shared by all four sorted-subset donors showed higher generation probabilities than non-shared clonotypes. Larger estimated clonotype richness was generally found for naive subsets than for memory subsets.

Using the deep immunoSEQ assay, multiplex PCR amplified TCR CDR3 regions from genomic DNA. Extracted genomic DNA from each cell subset was distributed evenly across all wells of several immunoSEQ 96-well plates, and each plate was treated as a replicate. Each replicate PCR for sorted subsets received roughly 0.2 ug genomic DNA, equal to about 30,000 T cell genomes. The purified libraries were quantified using a Qubit 3.0 fluorometer, sized with a Bioanalyzer 2100, and then quantified again using the KAPA Library Quantification kit. Every immunoSEQ 96-well plate was sequenced on a dedicated single-read 150-cycle Illumina NextSeq 550 flow cell. In the original analysis: Because the immunoSEQ output included only junctional sequences and no quality scores, the filtering could not be the same as the filtering used for full-length reads. Sequences were annotated with PyIR, a Python wrapper for IgBLAST v1.9, and V/J genes and CDR3 were assigned using IMGT germline references. Reads were removed for weak V/J assignments (E-value above 1e-6), missing CDR3, stop codons, out-of-frame junctions, or ambiguous translated residues. V3J clonotypes were defined as sequences sharing an identical inferred V gene, J gene, and CDR3 amino acid sequence. Percentage overlap between repertoires was calculated by dividing the number of shared unique clonotypes by the size of the smaller repertoire. RTK rarefaction, the Chao1 estimator, and Recon v2.1 estimates of unobserved clonotypes were used to assess repertoire richness. OLGA was used to compute generation probabilities for all TCRbeta clonotypes that the gDNA method yielded from four donors. TCRdb took over this immuneACCESS table, retaining in-frame rearrangements with V and J assigned. Such tables are incomplete; in checked studies, under half of the missing clones stem from an unresolved V gene, and the remainder is unexplained. The V and J calls and clone size were taken over from that table, and D and trimming were inferred from the DNA. This sample holds approximately 1,500,000 clones; nearly 99% were observed only once. Jointly, the top ten make up 0.4% to 0.55% of the sample.

This chain is built from TRBV28 and TRBJ1-5, and the D gene may be TRBD1, 6 bases matching. The receptor's source is a man aged 25-45 years in good health. Sequences were obtained from naive CD4+ T cells sorted from blood. In the paper's terms, the cell subset or site label means: CD45RA+ positively selected. DNA sequence: TGTGCCAGCAGTATCCACAGGGTAACCAATCAGCCCCAGCATTTT. Translated, it reads CASSIHRVTNQPQHF.